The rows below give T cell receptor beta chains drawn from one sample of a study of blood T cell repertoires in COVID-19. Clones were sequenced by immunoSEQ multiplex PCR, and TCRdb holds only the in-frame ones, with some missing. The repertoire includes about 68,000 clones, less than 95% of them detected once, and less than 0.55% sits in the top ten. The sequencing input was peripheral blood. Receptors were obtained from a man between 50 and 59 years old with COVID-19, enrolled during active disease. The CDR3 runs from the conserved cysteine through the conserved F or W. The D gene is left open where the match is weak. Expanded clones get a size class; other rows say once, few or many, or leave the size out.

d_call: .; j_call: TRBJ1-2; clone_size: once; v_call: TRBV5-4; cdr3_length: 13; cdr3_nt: TGTGCCAGCAGCTTGGAATCGGGGAGTGGCTACACCTTC; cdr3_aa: CASSLESGSGYTF
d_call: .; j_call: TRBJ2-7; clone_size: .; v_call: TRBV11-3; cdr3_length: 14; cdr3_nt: TGTGCCAGCAGCTTAGATCTCGGGGGCTACGAGCAGTACTTC; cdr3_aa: CASSLDLGGYEQYF
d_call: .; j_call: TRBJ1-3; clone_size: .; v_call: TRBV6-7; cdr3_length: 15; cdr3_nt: TGTGCCAGCAGTTATTCGGGGGTCTCTGGAAACACCATATATTTT; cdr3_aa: CASSYSGVSGNTIYF
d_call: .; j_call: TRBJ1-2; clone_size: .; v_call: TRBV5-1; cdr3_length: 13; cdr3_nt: TGCGCCAGCAGAGGGGTATCGGCCTATGGCTACACCTTC; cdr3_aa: CASRGVSAYGYTF
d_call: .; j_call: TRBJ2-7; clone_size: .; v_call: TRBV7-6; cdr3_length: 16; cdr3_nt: TGTGCCAGCAGCCCGGATCTAGGCAGGGTTCTGCGGGAGCAGTACTTC; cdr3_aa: CASSPDLGRVLREQYF
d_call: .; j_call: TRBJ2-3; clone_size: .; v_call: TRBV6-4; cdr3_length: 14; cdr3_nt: TGTGCCAGCAGCCCCACTAGTGACACAGATACGCAGTATTTT; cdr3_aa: CASSPTSDTDTQYF
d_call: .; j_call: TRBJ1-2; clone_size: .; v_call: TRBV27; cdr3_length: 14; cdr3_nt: TGTGCCAGCAGTGTCGGGGAGAGGCGTTCTGGCTACACCTTC; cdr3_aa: CASSVGERRSGYTF
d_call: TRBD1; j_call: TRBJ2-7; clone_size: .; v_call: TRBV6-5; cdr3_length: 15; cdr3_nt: TGTGCCAGCAGTAAGGGACAGGGGCCCTCCTACGAGCAGTACTTC; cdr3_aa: CASSKGQGPSYEQYF
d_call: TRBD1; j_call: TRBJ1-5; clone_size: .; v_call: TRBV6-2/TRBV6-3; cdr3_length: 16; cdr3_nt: TGTGCCAGCAGCCACAACCGGGACAGGATATATCAGCCCCAGCATTTT; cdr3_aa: CASSHNRDRIYQPQHF
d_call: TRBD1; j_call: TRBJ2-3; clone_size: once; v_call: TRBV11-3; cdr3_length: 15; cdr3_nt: TGTGCCAGCAGCCGGGGACAGGGGCGCACAGATACGCAGTATTTT; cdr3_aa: CASSRGQGRTDTQYF
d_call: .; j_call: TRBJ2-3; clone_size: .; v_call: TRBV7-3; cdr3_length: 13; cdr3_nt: TGTGCCAGCAGCTTAGAGGGGGCAGATACGCAGTATTTT; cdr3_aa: CASSLEGADTQYF
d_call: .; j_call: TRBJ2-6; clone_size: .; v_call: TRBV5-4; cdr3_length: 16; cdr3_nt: TGTGCCAGCAGCTTGGCGCTAGTTACTGGGGCCAACGTCCTGACTTTC; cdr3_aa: CASSLALVTGANVLTF
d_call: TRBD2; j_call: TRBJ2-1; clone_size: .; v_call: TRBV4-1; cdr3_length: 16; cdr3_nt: TGCGCCAGCAGCCAAACTAGCGGGAGCTCCTACAATGAGCAGTTCTTC; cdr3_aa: CASSQTSGSSYNEQFF
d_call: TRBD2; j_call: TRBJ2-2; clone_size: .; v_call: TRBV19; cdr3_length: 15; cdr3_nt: TGTGCCAGTACCCTCACTAGCGGGAGAGCCGGGGAGCTGTTTTTT; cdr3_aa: CASTLTSGRAGELFF
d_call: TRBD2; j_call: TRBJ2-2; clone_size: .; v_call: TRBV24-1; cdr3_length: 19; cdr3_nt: TGTGCCACCAGTGATCTCAAGACTAGCGGGAGGGCCCGCACCGGGGAGCTGTTTTTT; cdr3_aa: CATSDLKTSGRARTGELFF
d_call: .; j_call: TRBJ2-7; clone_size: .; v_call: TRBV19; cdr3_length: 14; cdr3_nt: TGTGCCAGTAGTACGCTAGCGTCAATCTACGAGCAGTACTTC; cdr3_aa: CASSTLASIYEQYF
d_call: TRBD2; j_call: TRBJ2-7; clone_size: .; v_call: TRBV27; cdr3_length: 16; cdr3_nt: TGTGCCAGCAGTTTGCGACTAGCGGGAGGCCCCTACGAGCAGTACTTC; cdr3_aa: CASSLRLAGGPYEQYF
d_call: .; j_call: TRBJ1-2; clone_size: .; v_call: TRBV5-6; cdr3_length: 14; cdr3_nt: TGTGCCAGCAGCTTCGGGAGAGCCACCTATGGCTACACCTTC; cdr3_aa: CASSFGRATYGYTF
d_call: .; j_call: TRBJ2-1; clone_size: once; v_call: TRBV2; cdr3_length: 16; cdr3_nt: TGTGCCAGCAGGGGGGTTCCGGCGGGACAGAACAATGAGCAGTTCTTC; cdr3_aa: CASRGVPAGQNNEQFF
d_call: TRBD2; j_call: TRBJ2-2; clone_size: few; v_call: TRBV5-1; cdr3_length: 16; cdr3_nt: TGCGCCAGCAGCTTGGATAGCGGGAGGTTGATCGGGGAGCTGTTTTTT; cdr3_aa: CASSLDSGRLIGELFF
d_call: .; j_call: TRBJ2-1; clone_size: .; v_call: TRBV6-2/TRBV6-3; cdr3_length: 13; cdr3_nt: TGTGCCAGCAGGTACGCAGGGGAGGGCGAGCAGTTCTTC; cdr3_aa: CASRYAGEGEQFF
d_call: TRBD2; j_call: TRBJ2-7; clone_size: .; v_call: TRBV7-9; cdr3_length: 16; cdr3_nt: TGTGCCAGCAGCTTAAGGACTAGCGGGAGGGCCCACGAGCAGTACTTC; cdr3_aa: CASSLRTSGRAHEQYF
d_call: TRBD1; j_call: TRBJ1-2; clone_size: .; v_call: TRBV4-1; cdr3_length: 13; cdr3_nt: TGCGCCAGCAGCCCGGGACAGGCCTATGGCTACACCTTC; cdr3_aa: CASSPGQAYGYTF
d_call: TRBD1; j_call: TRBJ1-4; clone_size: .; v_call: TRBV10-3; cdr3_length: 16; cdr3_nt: TGTGCCATCAGTGACCCCTCCGGGACAGGGAATGAAAAACTGTTTTTT; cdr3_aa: CAISDPSGTGNEKLFF
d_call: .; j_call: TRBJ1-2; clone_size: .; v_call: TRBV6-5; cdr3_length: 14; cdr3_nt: TGTGCCAGCAGTTACTTAGGAGGTCAGTTTGGCTACACCTTC; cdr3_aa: CASSYLGGQFGYTF
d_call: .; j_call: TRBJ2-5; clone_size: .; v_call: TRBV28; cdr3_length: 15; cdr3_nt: TGTGCCAGCAGTTTAGGCCCCCTCCGGGGAGAGACCCAGTACTTC; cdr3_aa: CASSLGPLRGETQYF
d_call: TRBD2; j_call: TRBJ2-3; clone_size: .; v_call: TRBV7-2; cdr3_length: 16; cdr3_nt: TGTGCCAGCAGCTTTGGATTGGCGGGGGACACAGATACGCAGTATTTT; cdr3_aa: CASSFGLAGDTDTQYF
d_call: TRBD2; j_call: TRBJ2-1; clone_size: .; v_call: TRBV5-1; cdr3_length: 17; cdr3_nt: TGCGCCAGCAGCCGATATGGACTAGCGGGAGGGCAAAATGAGCAGTTCTTC; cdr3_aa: CASSRYGLAGGQNEQFF
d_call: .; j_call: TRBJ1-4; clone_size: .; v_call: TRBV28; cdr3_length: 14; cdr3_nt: TGTGCCAGCAGTTCCCCGGCAACTAATGAAAAACTGTTTTTT; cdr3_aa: CASSSPATNEKLFF
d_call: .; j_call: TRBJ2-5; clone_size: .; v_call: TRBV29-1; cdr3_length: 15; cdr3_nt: TGCAGCGTTGACGGGTCTACTTCCTCCAGCGAGACCCAGTACTTC; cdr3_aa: CSVDGSTSSSETQYF
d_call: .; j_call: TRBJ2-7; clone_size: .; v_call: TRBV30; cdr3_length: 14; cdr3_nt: TGTGCCTGGAGTTTCCGCAGGAGGTTGGACGAGCAGTACTTC; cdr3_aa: CAWSFRRRLDEQYF
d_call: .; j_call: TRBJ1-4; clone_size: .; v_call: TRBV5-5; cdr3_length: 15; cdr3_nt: TGTGCCAGCAGCCCTTTGGGAGGGATTAATGAAAAACTGTTTTTT; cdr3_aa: CASSPLGGINEKLFF
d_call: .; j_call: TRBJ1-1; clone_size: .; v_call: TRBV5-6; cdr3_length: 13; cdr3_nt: TGTGCCAGCAGCATTGACAGGAACACTGAAGCTTTCTTT; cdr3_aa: CASSIDRNTEAFF
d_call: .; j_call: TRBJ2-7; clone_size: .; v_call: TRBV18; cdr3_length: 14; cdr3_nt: TGTGCCAGCTCACCATCGACTGATTTTAACGAGCAGTACTTC; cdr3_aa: CASSPSTDFNEQYF
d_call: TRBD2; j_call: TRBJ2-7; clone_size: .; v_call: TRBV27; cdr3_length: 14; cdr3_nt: TGTGCCAGCAGTTTAAGCGGGAGGGCCTACGAGCAGTACTTC; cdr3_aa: CASSLSGRAYEQYF
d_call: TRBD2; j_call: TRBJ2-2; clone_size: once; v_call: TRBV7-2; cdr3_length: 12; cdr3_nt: TGTGCCAGCAGGGGGGGGTCCGGGGAGCTGTTTTTT; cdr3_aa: CASRGGSGELFF
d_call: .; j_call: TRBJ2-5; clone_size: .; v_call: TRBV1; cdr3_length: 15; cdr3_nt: TGCACCAGCAGCCTTGGACTAGCGGGAATAGAGACCCAGTACTTC; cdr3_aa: CTSSLGLAGIETQYF
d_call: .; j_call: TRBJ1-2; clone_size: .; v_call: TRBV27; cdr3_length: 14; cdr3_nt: TGTGCCAGCAGTCACCTCACAGGGTTCCATGGCTACACCTTC; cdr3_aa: CASSHLTGFHGYTF
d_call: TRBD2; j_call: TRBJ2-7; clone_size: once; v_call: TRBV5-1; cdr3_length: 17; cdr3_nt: TGCGCCAGCAGCTTTCATAGCGGGAGGGCTAATACCCACGAGCAGTACTTC; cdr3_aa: CASSFHSGRANTHEQYF
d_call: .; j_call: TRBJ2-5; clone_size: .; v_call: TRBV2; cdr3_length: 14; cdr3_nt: TGTGCCAGCAGTGAATACAAGGAGGGGGAGACCCAGTACTTC; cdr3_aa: CASSEYKEGETQYF
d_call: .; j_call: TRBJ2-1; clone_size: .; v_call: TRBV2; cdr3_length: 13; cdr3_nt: TGTGCCAGCAGTCCGGACACCTACAATGAGCAGTTCTTC; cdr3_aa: CASSPDTYNEQFF
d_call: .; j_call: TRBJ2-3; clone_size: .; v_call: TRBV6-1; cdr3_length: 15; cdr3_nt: TGTGCCAGCAGTGAAAGGACACTAGGAGGGGATACGCAGTATTTT; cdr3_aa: CASSERTLGGDTQYF
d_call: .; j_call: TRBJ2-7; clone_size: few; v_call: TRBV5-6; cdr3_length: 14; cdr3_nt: TGTGCCAGCAGCTTGGCCCTCAGCGCCTACGAGCAGTACTTC; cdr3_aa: CASSLALSAYEQYF
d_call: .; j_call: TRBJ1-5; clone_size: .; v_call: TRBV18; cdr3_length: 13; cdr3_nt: TGTGCCAGCTCACCCGTTAGCAATCAGCCCCAGCATTTT; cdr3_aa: CASSPVSNQPQHF
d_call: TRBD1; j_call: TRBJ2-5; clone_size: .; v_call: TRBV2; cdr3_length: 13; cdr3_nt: TGTGCCGGAGACAGGGAGAGGCAAGAGACCCAGTACTTC; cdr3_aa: CAGDRERQETQYF
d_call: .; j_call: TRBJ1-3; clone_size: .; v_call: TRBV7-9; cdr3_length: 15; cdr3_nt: TGTGCCAGCAGCTTAGTGCAGGGATTCAGCAACACCATATATTTT; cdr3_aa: CASSLVQGFSNTIYF